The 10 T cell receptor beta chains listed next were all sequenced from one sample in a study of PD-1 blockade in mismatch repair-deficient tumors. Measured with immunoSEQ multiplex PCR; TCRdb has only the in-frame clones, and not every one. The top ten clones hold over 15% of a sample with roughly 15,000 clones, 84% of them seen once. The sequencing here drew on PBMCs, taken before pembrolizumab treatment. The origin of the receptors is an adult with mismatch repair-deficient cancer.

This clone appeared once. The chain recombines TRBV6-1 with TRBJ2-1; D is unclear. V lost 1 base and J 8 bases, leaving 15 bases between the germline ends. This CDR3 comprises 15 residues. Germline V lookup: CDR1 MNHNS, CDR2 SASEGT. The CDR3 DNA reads TGTGCCAGCAGTGAAGGGGCCTCAAGGTTCTATGAGCAGTTCTTC. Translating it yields CASSEGASRFYEQFF.

The CDR3 sequence: CASTPAGGRAEAFF. CDR3 DNA sequence: TGTGCCAGCACCCCCGCAGGGGGAAGGGCTGAAGCTTTCTTT. The V call is TRBV6-5, the J call TRBJ1-1; the match to TRBD1 covers 7 bases. This CDR3 is 14 amino acids long. Losses at the gene ends were 7 bases for V and 6 bases for J; bases not matched to a gene: 11. Germline-derived CDR1 and CDR2 are MNHEY and SVGAGI.

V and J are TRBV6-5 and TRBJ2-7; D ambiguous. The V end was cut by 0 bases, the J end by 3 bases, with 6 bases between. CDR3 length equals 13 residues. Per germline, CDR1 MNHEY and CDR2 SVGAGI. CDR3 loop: CASSYSNLYEQYF. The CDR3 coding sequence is TGTGCCAGCAGTTACTCGAACCTCTACGAGCAGTACTTC.

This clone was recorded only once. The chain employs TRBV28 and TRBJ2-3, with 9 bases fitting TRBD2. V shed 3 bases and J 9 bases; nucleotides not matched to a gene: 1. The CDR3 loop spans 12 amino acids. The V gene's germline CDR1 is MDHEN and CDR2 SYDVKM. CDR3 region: CASSFAGGTQYF. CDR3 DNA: TGTGCCAGCAGTTTCGCGGGAGGGACGCAGTATTTT.

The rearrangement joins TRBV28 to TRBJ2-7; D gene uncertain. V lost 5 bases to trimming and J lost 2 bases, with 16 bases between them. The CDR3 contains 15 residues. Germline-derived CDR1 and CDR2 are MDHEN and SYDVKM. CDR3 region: CASSGVWVGTYEQYF. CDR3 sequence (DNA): TGTGCCAGCAGTGGGGTGTGGGTTGGGACCTACGAGCAGTACTTC.

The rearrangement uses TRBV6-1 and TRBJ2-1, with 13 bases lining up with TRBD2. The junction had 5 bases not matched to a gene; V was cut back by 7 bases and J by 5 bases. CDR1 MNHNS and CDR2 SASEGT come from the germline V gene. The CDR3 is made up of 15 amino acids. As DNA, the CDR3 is TGTGCCAGCACTAGGACTAGCGGGAGTCACAATGAGCAGTTCTTC. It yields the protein CASTRTSGSHNEQFF.

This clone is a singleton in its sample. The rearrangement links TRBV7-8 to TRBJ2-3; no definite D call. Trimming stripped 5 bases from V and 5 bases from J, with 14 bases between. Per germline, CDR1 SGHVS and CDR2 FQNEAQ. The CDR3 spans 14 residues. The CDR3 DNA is TGTGCCAGCAGCATACGGCCGTTCGGAGATACGCAGTATTTT. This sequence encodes CASSIRPFGDTQYF. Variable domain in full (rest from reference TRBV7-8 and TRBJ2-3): GAGVSQSPRYKVAKRGQDVALRCDPISGHVSLFWYQQALGQGPEFLTYFQNEAQLDKSGLPSDRFFAERPEGSVSTLKIQRTQQEDSAVYLCASSIRPFGDTQYFGPGTRLTVL.

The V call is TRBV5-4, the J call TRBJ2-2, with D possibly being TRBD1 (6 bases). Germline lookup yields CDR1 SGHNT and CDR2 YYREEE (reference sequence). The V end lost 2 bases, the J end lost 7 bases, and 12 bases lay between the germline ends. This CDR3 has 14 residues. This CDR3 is CASSLGGRRGELFF. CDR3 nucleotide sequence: TGTGCCAGCAGCTTAGGGGGACGGCGCGGGGAGCTGTTTTTT.

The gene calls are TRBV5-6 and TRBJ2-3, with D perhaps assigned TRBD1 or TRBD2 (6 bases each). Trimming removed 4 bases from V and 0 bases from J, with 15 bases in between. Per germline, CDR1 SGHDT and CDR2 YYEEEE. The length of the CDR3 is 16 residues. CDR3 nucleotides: TGTGCCAGCAGCGGACTTTCGGGGGCTAGCACAGATACGCAGTATTTT. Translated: CASSGLSGASTDTQYF.

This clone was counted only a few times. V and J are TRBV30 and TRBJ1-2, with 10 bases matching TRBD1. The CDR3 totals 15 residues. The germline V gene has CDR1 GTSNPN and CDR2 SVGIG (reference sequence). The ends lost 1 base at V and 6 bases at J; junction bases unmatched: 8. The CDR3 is CAWSGWGQGKDGYTF. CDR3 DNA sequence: TGTGCCTGGAGTGGTTGGGGACAGGGGAAGGATGGCTACACCTTC.